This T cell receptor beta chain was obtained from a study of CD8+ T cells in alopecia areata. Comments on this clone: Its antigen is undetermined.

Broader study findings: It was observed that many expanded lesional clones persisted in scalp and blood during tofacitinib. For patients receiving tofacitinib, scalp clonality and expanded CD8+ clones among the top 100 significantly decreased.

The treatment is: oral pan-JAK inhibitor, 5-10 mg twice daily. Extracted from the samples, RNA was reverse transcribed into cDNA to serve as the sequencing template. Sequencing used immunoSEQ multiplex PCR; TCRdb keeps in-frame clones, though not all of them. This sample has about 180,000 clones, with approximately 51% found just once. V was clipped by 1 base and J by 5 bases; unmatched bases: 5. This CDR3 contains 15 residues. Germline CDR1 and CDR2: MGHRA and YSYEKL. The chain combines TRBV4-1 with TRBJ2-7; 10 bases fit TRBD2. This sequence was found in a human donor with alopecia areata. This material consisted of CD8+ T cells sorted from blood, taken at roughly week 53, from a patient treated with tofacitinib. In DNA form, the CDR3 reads TGCGCCAGCAGCCAAGGGGTAGCGGGGGGCGACGAGCAGTACTTC. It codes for CASSQGVAGGDEQYF.